This TCR beta chain was recorded in a study of blood T cell repertoires in COVID-19. Across the study: COVID-19 samples collected from the United States, Italy and Spain covered acute and convalescent phases. From T cells, B-cell-depleted T cells, or PBMCs came the material, which was cDNA or gDNA.

V was cut by 1 base and J by 5 bases, with 15 bases left in between. This CDR3 spans 16 amino acids. Germline V gives CDR1 SGHAT, CDR2 FQNNGV. Original processing methods: Counts of nucleated cells, estimated from reference gene primer amplification, were obtained. Some clones are missing from TCRdb's copy, which holds only in-frame ones; the method was immunoSEQ multiplex PCR. V, J and clone size derive from that table, while D and trimming were established from the DNA sequence. The table lists approximately 470,000 clones, around 87% of them singletons. Enrolled through a virtual design, the participants were between 18 and 89 years of age and came from fewer than 30 US areas.

Source material: PBMCs or T cells enriched from blood (not recorded which). The rearrangement links TRBV11-2 to TRBJ1-3, with D unresolved. The receptor comes from a woman aged 18-35 years who had recovered from COVID-19. CDR3 protein: CASSLGRLEGRNTIYF. CDR3 bases: TGTGCCAGCAGCTTAGGGAGGCTAGAGGGCCGAAACACCATATATTTT.